These 17 T cell receptor beta chains came from one sample sequenced in a study of blood T cell repertoires in COVID-19. Some clones are missing from TCRdb's copy, which holds only in-frame ones; the method was immunoSEQ multiplex PCR. The repertoire holds 160,000 or so clones, with about 88% as singletons. The sample consisted of peripheral blood. Source of these receptors: a man aged 35 to 55 with acute or convalescent COVID-19.

The chain employs TRBV6-2 or TRBV6-3 and TRBJ1-4, with D maybe TRBD1 (5 bases). The length of the CDR3 is 13 residues. Deletions cut 2 bases from V and 4 bases from J, with 5 bases between. Germline CDR1 MNHEY, CDR2 SVGEGT. The CDR3 sequence: CASSYRGNEKLFF. The CDR3 nucleotides read TGTGCCAGCAGTTACAGGGGTAATGAAAAACTGTTTTTT.

This clone was counted once. V usage is TRBV14 and J usage is TRBJ1-6; D is unresolved. Germline-derived CDR1 and CDR2 are SGHDN and FVKESK. V shed 0 bases and J shed 0 bases, with 9 bases lying between them. There are 17 residues in the CDR3. Here the CDR3 reads CASSQDHGSSYNSPLHF. For the CDR3, the DNA is TGTGCCAGCAGCCAAGATCATGGGAGCTCCTATAATTCACCCCTCCACTTT.

The chain is built from TRBV18 and TRBJ1-2, with TRBD1 as a possible D gene (6 bases). V dropped 3 bases and J dropped 7 bases, with 15 bases sitting between them. The length of the CDR3 is 14 residues. CDR1 is KGHSH and CDR2 is LQKENI in the germline V gene. The CDR3 DNA follows: TGTGCCAGCTCACCGTCTCGGTCAGGGGTTGGCTACACCTTC. The encoded protein is CASSPSRSGVGYTF.

The V call is TRBV19, the J call TRBJ1-5; no clear D. Germline CDR1 and CDR2: LNHDA and SQIVND (reference sequence). CDR3 length equals 15 residues. V was pared by 4 bases and J by 2 bases, with 12 bases between. The CDR3 reads CASSRASLGNQPQHF. The CDR3 DNA reads as TGTGCCAGTAGTAGGGCATCTCTGGGCAATCAGCCCCAGCATTTT.

The chain links TRBV10-1 to TRBJ2-3; D may be TRBD2 (7 bases). The germline V gene encodes CDR1 WNHNN and CDR2 SYGVQD (reference sequence). This CDR3 contains 16 residues. V lost 6 bases and J lost 3, with 19 bases in between. The CDR3 loop is CASSPGRGGPTDTQYF. DNA for the CDR3: TGCGCCAGCAGCCCCGGGCGCGGGGGCCCGACAGATACGCAGTATTTT.

This chain joins TRBV5-4 and TRBJ2-2; 7 nucleotides line up with TRBD1. Germline loops: CDR1 SGHNT, CDR2 YYREEE (reference sequence). This CDR3 region has 18 residues. V lost 4 bases to trimming and J lost 4 bases; unmatched junction nucleotides: 16. The CDR3 bases are TGTGCCAGCAGCCGTACCGGACAGGTCGGGTCTGGCACCGGGGAGCTGTTTTTT. This codes for CASSRTGQVGSGTGELFF.

The V call is TRBV3-1 (or the pseudogene TRBV3-2), the J call TRBJ2-1, with D perhaps matching TRBD2 (6 bases). CDR1 LGHDT and CDR2 YNNKEL come from the germline V gene (reference sequence). The CDR3 sequence is 17 residues long. Trimming pared 3 bases from V and 8 bases from J, leaving 23 bases between. DNA of the CDR3: TGTGCCAGCAGCCAGACCGCGGGGCTAGCTATTGGCGATGAGCAGTTCTTC. It yields the protein CASSQTAGLAIGDEQFF.

CDR3 protein: CASSRGGTTKETQYF. The CDR3, as DNA: TGTGCCAGCAGCCGCGGGGGGACCACCAAAGAGACCCAGTACTTC. The rearrangement links TRBV11-2 to TRBJ2-5, with 8 bases aligning to TRBD2. V lost 5 bases, J lost 3 bases, and 8 bases stayed unmatched. Germline assignment: CDR1 SGHAT and CDR2 FQNNGV. The CDR3 totals 15 residues.

This CDR3 is CASTGLAGGRGEQYF. CDR3 sequence (DNA): TGTGCCAGCACGGGACTAGCGGGGGGTAGGGGCGAGCAGTACTTC. The chain employs TRBV2 and TRBJ2-7; TRBD2 aligns across 15 bases. Germline values: CDR1 SNHLY, CDR2 FYNNEI. This CDR3 has 15 residues. The trim removed 7 bases at V and 6 bases at J, leaving 7 bases unmatched. Full variable domain (outside the CDR3, taken from reference TRBV2 and TRBJ2-7): EPEVTQTPSHQVTQMGQEVILRCVPISNHLYFYWYRQILGQKVEFLVSFYNNEISEKSEIFDDQFSVERPDGSNFTLKIRSTKLEDSAMYFCASTGLAGGRGEQYFGPGTRLTVT.

The chain uses TRBV27 and TRBJ2-7; tentatively, D is TRBD2 (5 bases). The V end lost 3 bases, the J end lost 4 bases, and 16 bases lay between the germline ends. In germline, CDR1 is MNHEY, CDR2 SMNVEV (reference sequence). The CDR3 sequence is 15 residues long. The CDR3 coding sequence is TGTGCCAGCAGTTTTGGGTTTGGCAGGACTTACGAGCAGTACTTC. This sequence encodes CASSFGFGRTYEQYF.

The chain couples TRBV7-2 to TRBJ2-3; 7 bases agree with TRBD2. This CDR3 comprises 14 residues. The germline gives CDR1 SGHTA, CDR2 FQGNSA. V shed 2 bases and J 8 bases; nucleotides not matched to a gene: 7. The CDR3 loop reads CASSLRLTGGTQYF. CDR3 coding DNA: TGTGCCAGCAGCTTAAGGCTGACGGGAGGTACGCAGTATTTT.

This clone was detected ten times or more. The rearrangement uses TRBV12-3 or TRBV12-4 and TRBJ1-1; TRBD1 matches 7 bases. CDR3 size: 13 residues. V lost 3 bases to trimming and J lost 11 bases; unmatched junction nucleotides: 9. The CDR3 spells CASSFRDSSGAFF. In DNA form, the CDR3 reads TGTGCCAGCAGTTTCCGGGACAGCTCCGGGGCTTTCTTT.

This clone was seen once. This chain connects TRBV2 to TRBJ1-1, with 9 bases identical to TRBD1. The germline V gene encodes CDR1 SNHLY and CDR2 FYNNEI. V lost 4 bases, J lost 8 bases, and 8 bases stayed unmatched. The CDR3 has 14 amino acids. The chain's CDR3 is CASSGEGQGLEAFF. The CDR3 DNA reads TGTGCCAGCAGTGGGGAGGGACAGGGATTGGAAGCTTTCTTT.

The chain is built from TRBV4-3 and TRBJ1-2; 12 bases map to TRBD1. This CDR3 region has 15 residues. Germline lookup yields CDR1 LGHNA and CDR2 YSLEER. Trimming cost V 4 bases and J 8 bases; bases outside gene matches: 8. The CDR3 DNA reads as TGCGCCAGCAGCCGGACCGGGACAGGGGGCCGAGGCTACACCTTC. Amino acids: CASSRTGTGGRGYTF.

The chain couples TRBV18 to TRBJ2-5, with 8 bases matching TRBD1. The CDR3 contains 14 residues. Trimming cost V 2 bases and J 4 bases; bases outside gene matches: 3. The germline V gene has CDR1 KGHSH and CDR2 LQKENI. This CDR3 is CASSPTGGTETQYF. The CDR3 nucleotides are TGTGCCAGCTCACCAACAGGGGGGACAGAGACCCAGTACTTC.

The rearrangement links TRBV12-5 to TRBJ2-2; TRBD2 matches 8 bases. Trimming removed 6 bases from V and 3 bases from J; junction bases left unmatched: 9. The germline CDR1 and CDR2 sequences are LGHNT and FRNRAP. The length of the CDR3 is 16 residues. CDR3 nucleotide sequence: TGTGCTAGTGGGTATAGAATAGCGGGATACACCGGGGAGCTGTTTTTT. Amino acids: CASGYRIAGYTGELFF.

This sequence joins TRBV14 and TRBJ1-4; D is perhaps TRBD1 (5 bases). Germline assignment: CDR1 SGHDN and CDR2 FVKESK. V lost 0 bases and J lost 8, with 7 bases in between. CDR3 length: 13 amino acids. CDR3 nucleotides: TGTGCCAGCAGCCAAGAGGGGGGGGAAAAACTGTTTTTT. This gives the protein CASSQEGGEKLFF.